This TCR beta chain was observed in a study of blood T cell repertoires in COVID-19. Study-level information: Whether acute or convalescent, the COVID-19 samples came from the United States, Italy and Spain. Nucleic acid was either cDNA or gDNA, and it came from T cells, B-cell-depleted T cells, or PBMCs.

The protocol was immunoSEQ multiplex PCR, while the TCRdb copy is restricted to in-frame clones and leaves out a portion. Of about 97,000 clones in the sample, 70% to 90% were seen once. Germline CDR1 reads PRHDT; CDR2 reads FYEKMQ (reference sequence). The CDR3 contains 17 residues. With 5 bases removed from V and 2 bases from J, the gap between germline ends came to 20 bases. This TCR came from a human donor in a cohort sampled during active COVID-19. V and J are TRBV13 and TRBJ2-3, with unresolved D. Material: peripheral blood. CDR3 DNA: TGTGCCAGCAGCCCCTTAGCCCAGACTGGAACCACAGATACGCAGTATTTT. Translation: CASSPLAQTGTTDTQYF.